Sequencing of this T cell receptor beta chain was carried out in a study of T-cell memory formation after mild COVID-19. The CDR3 sequence is 15 residues long. V dropped 1 base and J dropped 2 bases, with 15 bases sitting between them. Germline CDR1 reads DFQATT; CDR2 reads SNEGSKA (reference sequence). TCRdb recomputed calls from the 5' RACE reads with MiXCR, one row per CDR3 protein. This table holds fewer than 350,000 distinct CDR3 sequences, 7% to 10% found once. This clonotype showed up just a few times. The chain has TRBV20-1 and TRBJ2-7, with D possibly matching TRBD2 (6 bases). This sequence originates from a man younger than 35 who had mild COVID-19 (a few samples of this study predate the infection). Cell type and time point are not known. Sequenced sample: PBMCs or a T cell subset sorted from them (not recorded which). The CDR3 DNA follows: TGCAGTGCTAGAGCTACGGCAGCGGGTGCCTACGAGCAGTACTTC. Protein sequence: CSARATAAGAYEQYF.